These T cell receptor beta chains were read from a single sample in a study of T-cell memory formation after mild COVID-19. TCRdb re-called the 5' RACE reads through MiXCR, storing one row per CDR3 protein. The data show about 110,000 distinct CDR3 sequences, over 15% seen once. Sample: PBMCs or a T cell subset sorted from them (not recorded which). These receptors originate from an adult woman who had mild COVID-19 (a few samples of this study predate the infection). Cell type and time point are not known. CDR3s include the opening cysteine and the closing phenylalanine or tryptophan. The order of the fields is CDR3 protein, CDR3 DNA, clone size, J gene, V gene, D gene. The D gene is left open where the match is weak. Not all rows give a size; the values are once, few, many and, for expanded clones, a class.

CASSLAETSGTDTQYF TGTGCCAGCAGTTTAGCGGAGACTAGCGGCACAGATACGCAGTATTTT few TRBJ2-3 TRBV12-3/TRBV12-4 TRBD2
CASSPLRQGMEAKNIQYF TGTGCCAGCTCACCCCTCCGACAGGGCATGGAAGCCAAAAACATTCAGTACTTC . TRBJ2-4 TRBV18 TRBD1
CASSHGRSVETQYF TGTGCCAGCAGCCACGGACGGAGTGTAGAGACCCAGTACTTC few TRBJ2-5 TRBV7-2 .
CASSQEEVPSGRDNEQFF TGCGCCAGCAGCCAAGAAGAGGTGCCTAGCGGGAGGGACAATGAGCAGTTCTTC many TRBJ2-1 TRBV4-3 TRBD2
CASSDSLAGAKVYF TGTGCCAGCAGTGACTCACTAGCGGGAGCAAAAGTGTATTTT many TRBJ2-3 TRBV6-4 TRBD2
CASSESGGFSYEQYF TGTGCCAGCAGCGAAAGCGGGGGCTTCTCCTACGAGCAGTACTTC few TRBJ2-7 TRBV9 TRBD2
CASRSRAGGLYEQYF TGTGCCAGCAGATCTCGGGCGGGGGGGCTGTACGAGCAGTACTTC . TRBJ2-7 TRBV7-6 TRBD2
CASSSRLAGGLQETQYF TGTGCCAGCAGCTCCCGACTAGCGGGGGGTCTCCAAGAGACCCAGTACTTC few TRBJ2-5 TRBV11-1 TRBD2
CSASNWGNTEAFF TGCAGTGCCAGTAATTGGGGGAACACTGAAGCTTTCTTT many TRBJ1-1 TRBV20-1 .
CASSQDDLAYEQYF TGCGCCAGCAGCCAAGATGACCTAGCCTACGAGCAGTACTTC . TRBJ2-7 TRBV4-1 .
CASSLRGRLGFTGELFF TGTGCCAGCAGTCTTCGTGGTAGGCTAGGTTTCACCGGGGAGCTGTTTTTT . TRBJ2-2 TRBV27 .
CASSHGQGDAEQFF TGTGCTAGCAGCCACGGCCAGGGGGATGCTGAGCAGTTCTTC few TRBJ2-1 TRBV7-7 TRBD1
CASSLGFDGEETQYF TGTGCCAGCAGCTTAGGTTTCGACGGAGAAGAGACCCAGTACTTC . TRBJ2-5 TRBV7-9 .
CASSRDVSGSTYNEQFF TGTGCCAGCAGCCGCGATGTCAGCGGGAGCACCTACAATGAGCAGTTCTTC . TRBJ2-1 TRBV7-2 TRBD2
CASSDGDTGELFF TGTGCCAGCAGTGACGGAGACACCGGGGAGCTGTTTTTT few TRBJ2-2 TRBV6-4 .
CASRPRANYEQYF TGTGCCAGCAGACCACGAGCCAATTACGAGCAGTACTTC . TRBJ2-7 TRBV2 .
CSVEPEDSYEQYF TGCAGCGTTGAGCCAGAAGACTCCTACGAGCAGTACTTC . TRBJ2-7 TRBV29-1 .
CSVVPGQGPTEAFF TGCAGCGTTGTCCCGGGACAGGGTCCCACTGAAGCTTTCTTT few TRBJ1-1 TRBV29-1 TRBD1
CASSLAQGVYNGYTF TGTGCCAGCAGCTTAGCGCAGGGGGTCTATAATGGCTACACCTTC . TRBJ1-2 TRBV7-8 TRBD1
CASSLGGNYGYTF TGTGCCAGCAGTTTAGGGGGTAACTATGGCTACACCTTC many TRBJ1-2 TRBV12-3/TRBV12-4 .
CASKKAGSNQPQHF TGTGCCAGCAAAAAGGCGGGGAGCAATCAGCCCCAGCATTTT . TRBJ1-5 TRBV28 .
CASRLLGPRYGSYTF TGTGCCAGCAGACTTCTGGGACCGCGTTATGGGAGCTACACCTTC . TRBJ1-2 TRBV7-3 .
CASSDRDGLGNEQFF TGTGCCAGCAGTGATCGCGACGGTCTAGGGAATGAGCAGTTCTTC few TRBJ2-1 TRBV25-1 .
CATSDSPALAGVTGELFF TGTGCCACCAGTGATTCACCCGCCCTAGCGGGAGTTACCGGGGAGCTGTTTTTT few TRBJ2-2 TRBV24-1 TRBD2
CASSPTPRPDYGSYEQYF TGTGCCAGCAGCCCTACCCCTAGGCCGGACTATGGGTCCTACGAGCAGTACTTC many TRBJ2-7 TRBV11-2 .
CSATSQGASGYEQYF TGCAGTGCCACCTCCCAGGGGGCTTCTGGCTACGAGCAGTACTTC . TRBJ2-7 TRBV20-1 TRBD1
CASSLKGTQARNTEAFF TGCGCCAGCAGCTTGAAAGGGACCCAGGCTCGGAACACTGAAGCTTTCTTT many TRBJ1-1 TRBV5-1 .
CASSLTSPTDTQYF TGTGCCAGCAGTTTGACTAGCCCCACAGATACGCAGTATTTT few TRBJ2-3 TRBV12-3/TRBV12-4 TRBD2
CASSQDRLAVPYEQYF TGCGCCAGCAGCCAAGATAGGCTAGCGGTGCCCTACGAGCAGTACTTC few TRBJ2-7 TRBV4-1 TRBD2
CASSPPGGRPQHF TGTGCCAGTAGTCCCCCGGGGGGGCGGCCCCAGCATTTT . TRBJ1-5 TRBV19 .
CASSLMGGNTDTQYF TGTGCCAGCAGCTTAATGGGCGGGAACACAGATACGCAGTATTTT . TRBJ2-3 TRBV7-9 .
CASSLAPGLETYNEQFF TGTGCCAGCAGCTTAGCGCCGGGACTAGAAACCTACAATGAGCAGTTCTTC . TRBJ2-1 TRBV7-6 TRBD2
CASSPDSGDASTDTQYF TGTGCCAGCAGCCCCGACAGCGGAGACGCAAGCACAGATACGCAGTATTTT . TRBJ2-3 TRBV12-3/TRBV12-4 .
CASSFIPGTGGWVAGGSYNEQFF TGTGCCAGCAGTTTTATCCCCGGGACAGGGGGTTGGGTAGCGGGAGGGTCCTACAATGAGCAGTTCTTC few TRBJ2-1 TRBV7-9 .
CASSLEPQPTDTQYF TGTGCCAGCAGTTTAGAGCCCCAGCCCACAGATACGCAGTATTTT . TRBJ2-3 TRBV12-3/TRBV12-4 .
CASSGGSVEAFF TGTGCCAGTAGTGGGGGATCGGTTGAAGCTTTCTTT . TRBJ1-1 TRBV19 .
CASSDVTYEQYF TGCGCCAGCAGCGACGTTACCTACGAGCAGTACTTC . TRBJ2-7 TRBV5-1 .
CASSYNPSGANVLTF TGTGCCAGCAGTTACAATCCCTCTGGGGCCAACGTCCTGACTTTC . TRBJ2-6 TRBV5-6 .
CASSYSGMDQDGYTF TGTGCCAGCAGTTACTCGGGTATGGACCAGGATGGCTACACCTTC . TRBJ1-2 TRBV6-5 .
CASSLAGTGFYEQYF TGTGCCAGCAGCTTAGCTGGGACAGGGTTTTACGAGCAGTACTTC few TRBJ2-7 TRBV7-9 TRBD1
CASSLDLPGLAASTDTQYF TGTGCCAGCAGCTTAGATTTGCCGGGACTAGCGGCTAGCACAGATACGCAGTATTTT . TRBJ2-3 TRBV11-2 TRBD2
CASSETGPTHYGYTF TGTGCCAGCAGCGAGACCGGGCCTACCCACTATGGCTACACCTTC . TRBJ1-2 TRBV7-9 .
CAWRTGGEQYF TGTGCCTGGAGGACAGGGGGCGAGCAGTACTTC few TRBJ2-7 TRBV30 TRBD1
CSVEVGGGANEQFF TGCAGCGTTGAAGTTGGCGGGGGGGCAAATGAGCAGTTCTTC . TRBJ2-1 TRBV29-1 TRBD2
CAISGQGRSYEQYF TGTGCCATCAGTGGACAGGGGCGATCCTACGAGCAGTACTTC few TRBJ2-7 TRBV10-3 TRBD1
CASSFGQGTYEQYF TGTGCCAGCAGTTTCGGACAGGGCACCTACGAGCAGTACTTC once TRBJ2-7 TRBV27 TRBD1
CASSAFTGGAPGIYGYTF TGTGCCAGCAGTGCGTTTACAGGGGGCGCTCCCGGAATCTATGGCTACACCTTC . TRBJ1-2 TRBV6-1 TRBD1
CASSFSNTEAFF TGTGCCAGCAGTTTCAGTAACACTGAAGCTTTCTTT few TRBJ1-1 TRBV12-3/TRBV12-4 .
CAIQTGYGYTF TGTGCCATCCAGACAGGGTATGGCTACACCTTC . TRBJ1-2 TRBV2 TRBD1
CASSLLGNTGELFF TGTGCCAGCAGTCTTCTTGGGAACACCGGGGAGCTGTTTTTT many TRBJ2-2 TRBV12-3/TRBV12-4 .
CAWSMWGQGAQETQYF TGTGCCTGGAGTATGTGGGGACAGGGGGCTCAAGAGACCCAGTACTTC . TRBJ2-5 TRBV30 TRBD1
CASSQDTGSRPQHF TGCGCCAGCAGCCAAGATACAGGGTCGAGGCCCCAGCATTTT few TRBJ1-5 TRBV4-3 .
CSVEGQEETQYF TGCAGCGTTGAGGGGCAGGAAGAGACCCAGTACTTC . TRBJ2-5 TRBV29-1 .
CATSETWNTEAFF TGTGCCACCAGTGAGACGTGGAACACTGAAGCTTTCTTT few TRBJ1-1 TRBV24-1 .
CASSEGDLYEQYF TGTGCCAGCAGTGAAGGGGACCTCTACGAGCAGTACTTC few TRBJ2-7 TRBV6-1 .
CASSQSPGWSGELFF TGCGCCAGCAGCCAGAGCCCGGGCTGGAGCGGGGAGCTGTTTTTT . TRBJ2-2 TRBV4-1 .
CASSFTGHQNEQYF TGTGCCAGCAGTTTCACGGGACACCAAAACGAGCAGTACTTC . TRBJ2-7 TRBV12-3/TRBV12-4 .